Listed here is a single T cell receptor beta chain. Its antigen remains unidentified. For the second PCR, which ran for roughly 6 to 11 cycles, a sample-barcoded 5' primer and a J-beta primer mix were used. TCRdb fed the 5' RACE reads into MiXCR, producing one record per CDR3 protein. The table shows hundreds of thousands of distinct CDR3 sequences, with about 56% occurring only once. The sample belongs to a study of blood T cells in healthy people across ages. Overall study findings and caveats: No one knew whether donors had CMV, which possibly confounded expanded clonotype changes.

J lost 3 bases, V lost 2 bases, and 6 bases had no gene match. CDR3 length equals 15 residues. The germline gives CDR1 MNHEY, CDR2 SVGEGT. The sequenced sample was blood. The source is a man in his forties in good health. The V gene is TRBV6-2 or TRBV6-3, the J gene TRBJ2-7, with 8 bases fitting TRBD2. Here the CDR3 reads CASSYDGRDLYEQYF. The CDR3 bases are TGTGCCAGCAGTTACGACGGGAGGGATCTCTACGAGCAGTACTTC.